This note documents a single T cell receptor beta chain sequence. The identical CDR3 is also encoded by other nucleotide sequences in the sample. The data are from a study of blood T cell repertoires in COVID-19. Study overall: The United States, Italy and Spain were the sources of the acute and convalescent COVID-19 samples. T cells, B-cell-depleted T cells, or PBMCs supplied cDNA or gDNA.

The germline V and J ends were trimmed by 4 bases and 2 bases, with 18 bases remaining between them. Germline V lookup: CDR1 SGHRS, CDR2 YFSETQ. This CDR3 contains 16 residues. How the authors handled the data: The authors estimated nucleated cell counts from reference gene primer amplification. Repertoires were generated with immunoSEQ multiplex PCR, while TCRdb's copy carries only in-frame clones and drops some. The DNA was the basis for D and trimming; V, J and clone size are from that table. The sample includes roughly 70,000 clones, 80% to 85% seen only once; the top ten take about 4.4%. The TCR comes from a woman in her sixties or seventies with acute or convalescent COVID-19. The V call is TRBV5-1, the J call TRBJ1-1, with a tentative D call TRBD1 (6 bases). The sample taken for sequencing was peripheral blood. CDR3: CASSPAWRGGNTEAFF. CDR3 sequence (DNA): TGCGCCAGCAGCCCCGCCTGGCGAGGGGGAAACACTGAAGCTTTCTTT.